This is a list of T cell receptor beta chains from one sample in a study. Via MiXCR, TCRdb re-called the reads, giving one row per CDR3 protein. The repertoire holds around 4,000 distinct CDR3 sequences, with 7.5% to 10% as singletons. Specimen: CD4+ T cells from peripheral blood. The receptors originated from a human donor with rheumatoid arthritis. CDR3s include the opening cysteine and the closing phenylalanine or tryptophan. D genes are given only for firm matches. Some rows mark clone size as missing; the rest say once, few, many or name a class of expanded clone.

V: TRBV7-3; size: .; D: .; J: TRBJ1-1; CDR3: CASSPLEGVNTEAFF; DNA: TGTGCCAGCAGCCCATTAGAGGGAGTTAACACTGAAGCTTTCTTT
V: TRBV20-1; size: medium-sized; D: .; J: TRBJ2-4; CDR3: CSARTDKNIQYF; DNA: TGCAGTGCCCGGACAGATAAAAACATTCAGTACTTC
V: TRBV7-8; size: .; D: .; J: TRBJ1-3; CDR3: CASSPSGREVFGNTIYF; DNA: TGTGCCAGCAGCCCCTCCGGCAGGGAGGTGTTCGGAAACACCATATATTTT
V: TRBV18; size: .; D: TRBD1; J: TRBJ2-1; CDR3: CASSPRIDSGQVHNEQFF; DNA: TGTGCCAGCTCACCACGAATTGACTCGGGACAGGTACACAATGAGCAGTTCTTC
V: TRBV28; size: .; D: .; J: TRBJ2-3; CDR3: CASSPKRVQDTQYF; DNA: TGTGCCAGCAGTCCGAAAAGGGTTCAAGATACGCAGTATTTT
V: TRBV4-1; size: medium-sized; D: TRBD2; J: TRBJ2-7; CDR3: CASSPGLAGTYEQYF; DNA: TGCGCCAGCAGCCCGGGACTAGCGGGAACTTACGAGCAGTACTTC
V: TRBV5-1; size: medium-sized; D: .; J: TRBJ2-3; CDR3: CASSLEPSTDTQYF; DNA: TGCGCCAGCAGCCTGGAGCCCAGCACAGATACGCAGTATTTT
V: TRBV28; size: many; D: TRBD1; J: TRBJ2-5; CDR3: CASSEQGKLPETQYF; DNA: TGTGCCAGCAGCGAACAGGGGAAGTTGCCGGAGACCCAGTACTTC
V: TRBV7-2; size: .; D: .; J: TRBJ2-7; CDR3: CASSLGQQSYEQYF; DNA: TGTGCCAGCAGCTTAGGGCAGCAATCCTACGAGCAGTACTTC
V: TRBV20-1; size: large; D: .; J: TRBJ2-1; CDR3: CSARDGGRSSYNEQFF; DNA: TGCAGTGCTAGAGATGGAGGCCGAAGCTCCTACAATGAGCAGTTCTTC
V: TRBV7-8; size: medium-sized; D: .; J: TRBJ2-7; CDR3: CASSPRLREQYF; DNA: TGTGCCAGCAGCCCCCGCCTCCGGGAGCAGTACTTC
V: TRBV25-1; size: many; D: .; J: TRBJ2-2; CDR3: CASSELPGANTGELFF; DNA: TGTGCCAGCAGTGAACTCCCGGGGGCGAACACCGGGGAGCTGTTTTTT
V: TRBV11-2; size: few; D: .; J: TRBJ2-5; CDR3: CASSLDTWSWGDQYF; DNA: TGTGCCAGCAGCTTAGACACATGGAGTTGGGGCGACCAGTACTTC
V: TRBV6-6; size: medium-sized; D: TRBD1; J: TRBJ2-7; CDR3: CASSRDSSSYEQYF; DNA: TGTGCCAGCAGTCGGGACAGCAGCTCCTACGAGCAGTACTTC
V: TRBV5-1; size: many; D: .; J: TRBJ2-1; CDR3: CASSSTGNLNNEQFF; DNA: TGCGCCAGCAGTTCGACCGGGAACTTAAACAATGAGCAGTTCTTC
V: TRBV7-9; size: medium-sized; D: .; J: TRBJ2-3; CDR3: CASSWLTDTQYF; DNA: TGTGCCAGCAGCTGGCTCACAGATACGCAGTATTTT
V: TRBV7-9; size: medium-sized; D: .; J: TRBJ2-1; CDR3: CASSLIAMGGNEQFF; DNA: TGTGCCAGCAGCTTAATAGCGATGGGTGGGAATGAGCAGTTCTTC
V: TRBV4-1; size: medium-sized; D: .; J: TRBJ1-2; CDR3: CASSQVPGELFYGYTF; DNA: TGCGCCAGCAGCCAAGTTCCAGGGGAGTTATTCTATGGCTACACCTTC
V: TRBV18; size: many; D: .; J: TRBJ2-1; CDR3: CASSEQDATYNEQFF; DNA: TGTGCCAGCTCAGAACAGGACGCTACCTACAATGAGCAGTTCTTC
V: TRBV10-3; size: .; D: .; J: TRBJ2-6; CDR3: CAINIQRSNSGANVLTF; DNA: TGTGCCATCAATATACAGAGGTCCAACTCTGGGGCCAACGTCCTGACTTTC